Below, one TCR beta chain is given with its context. Its antigen is unknown. V shed 8 bases and J shed 0 bases, with 11 bases lying between them. The CDR3 is 14 residues long. Germline assignment: CDR1 MDHEN and CDR2 SYDVKM. These data come from a study of cytomegalovirus exposure and HLA in healthy donors. Findings and limits, study-wide: An analysis that came later showed most CMV-associated TCR beta chains appearing HLA-restricted. A missense DCLRE1C variant was associated with V- and J-gene trimming of TCR beta chains in a later analysis, and an independent cohort replicated the association. Accurate prediction of HLA-A and HLA-B alleles (for most subjects) was reportedly achieved from TCR beta sequences.

Primers for the PCR totalled 60 Vbeta and 13 Jbeta. Profiling relied on immunoSEQ multiplex PCR, and the TCRdb table lists in-frame clones only, not all of them. The sample consists of about 200,000 clones, about 81% of them appearing once. This TCR derives from a woman between 40 and 50 years old in good health and CMV-seronegative. The chain is built from TRBV28 and TRBJ2-1, with D tentatively TRBD1 (6 bases). Sequenced: PBMCs. CDR3 protein: CASLRGTSYNEQFF. The CDR3 region has the DNA TGTGCCAGCTTAAGGGGGACCTCCTACAATGAGCAGTTCTTC.